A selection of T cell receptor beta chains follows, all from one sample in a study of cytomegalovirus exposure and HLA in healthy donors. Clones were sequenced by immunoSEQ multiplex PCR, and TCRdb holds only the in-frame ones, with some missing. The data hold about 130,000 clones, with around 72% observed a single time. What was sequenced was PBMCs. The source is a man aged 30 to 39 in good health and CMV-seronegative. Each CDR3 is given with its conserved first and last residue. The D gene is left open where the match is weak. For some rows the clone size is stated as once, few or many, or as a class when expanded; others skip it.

TGTGCCAGCAGCGTGACCGCGACAGGGGGTGAAAAACTGTTTTTT	CASSVTATGGEKLFF	TRBD1	15	NA	TRBJ1-4	TRBV9
TGCGCCAGCAGCCGTGAGGGACAGGGGGTATATGGCTACACCTTC	CASSREGQGVYGYTF	TRBD1	15	once	TRBJ1-2	TRBV5-1
TGTGCCAGCTCACCACCGGGGGGGCCATCCTACAATGAGCAGTTCTTC	CASSPPGGPSYNEQFF	NA	16	NA	TRBJ2-1	TRBV18
TGTGCCAGCAGCGTAGGACTCCGAGGGGAGACCCAGTACTTC	CASSVGLRGETQYF	NA	14	once	TRBJ2-5	TRBV9
TGCGCCAGCAGCCAAGACAGGGGACCCTACGAGCAGTACTTC	CASSQDRGPYEQYF	TRBD1	14	NA	TRBJ2-7	TRBV5-4
TGTGCCAGCAGCTTGTTCCCTTATAGCAATCAGCCCCAGCATTTT	CASSLFPYSNQPQHF	NA	15	NA	TRBJ1-5	TRBV5-5
TGTGCCATCAAGGGGCTAAACACTGAAGCTTTCTTT	CAIKGLNTEAFF	NA	12	NA	TRBJ1-1	TRBV10-3
TGTGCCAGCAGACCTCCCCCGCGACAGGGCCGCTACGAGCAGTACTTC	CASRPPPRQGRYEQYF	TRBD1	16	NA	TRBJ2-7	TRBV28
TGTGCCAGCAGCTTTGTTACAGGGGCATTCGGAAACACCATATATTTT	CASSFVTGAFGNTIYF	TRBD1	16	once	TRBJ1-3	TRBV7-9
TGTGCCAGCAGTTCCCTCAGGTGGGAGACCCAGTACTTC	CASSSLRWETQYF	NA	13	few	TRBJ2-5	TRBV28
TGTGCCAGCTCACCAATCGGAGGCAGCCGAGAGCCCCTCCACTTT	CASSPIGGSREPLHF	NA	15	few	TRBJ1-6	TRBV18
TGTGCCACCAGCAGAGGGGCCGGGGTGTCTCTGGACACTGAAGCTTTCTTT	CATSRGAGVSLDTEAFF	NA	17	few	TRBJ1-1	TRBV15
TGCGCCAGCCCGACAGGGGGCTGTACAGATACGCAGTATTTT	CASPTGGCTDTQYF	TRBD1	14	NA	TRBJ2-3	TRBV10-1
TGTGCCAGCAGTCTTCGGGGGGGCCCCTTCGGGCAGTACTTC	CASSLRGGPFGQYF	TRBD2	14	NA	TRBJ2-7	TRBV27
TGCGCCAGCAGCTTGGAGGACAGGGTAGATGGGCAGTATTTT	CASSLEDRVDGQYF	TRBD1	14	NA	TRBJ2-3	TRBV5-1
TGTGCCAGCAGCGCCGCCAGCGGGCAGCAGTTCTTC	CASSAASGQQFF	NA	12	NA	TRBJ2-1	TRBV7-3
TGTGCCAGCAGCTCGCTAGCGGGTACTAGCACAGATACGCAGTATTTT	CASSSLAGTSTDTQYF	TRBD2	16	few	TRBJ2-3	TRBV11-2
TGTGCCAGCAGCTTAGAGGGACTAGCCGGCCACGAGCAGTACTTC	CASSLEGLAGHEQYF	TRBD2	15	NA	TRBJ2-7	TRBV7-2
TGCGCCAGCAGCTTGGGACTAGCGTCAGATACGCAGTATTTT	CASSLGLASDTQYF	TRBD2	14	NA	TRBJ2-3	TRBV5-1
TGTGCCAGCAGAGAACCGGGAGCGAGAGGTGAAAAACTGTTTTTT	CASREPGARGEKLFF	NA	15	NA	TRBJ1-4	TRBV28
TGTGCCAGTAGTCTGCTGGCATACCCATCCTACGAGCAGTACTTC	CASSLLAYPSYEQYF	NA	15	few	TRBJ2-7	TRBV19
TGTGCCAGCAGTTTGCCCCGGGACGAGCAGTACTTC	CASSLPRDEQYF	NA	12	NA	TRBJ2-7	TRBV28
TGTGCCAGCAGCTTCGGGGGAGGGAACACTGAAGCTTTCTTT	CASSFGGGNTEAFF	NA	14	NA	TRBJ1-1	TRBV7-9
TGTGCCAGCAGCTCTTTGGCGGGGGAGGAGCTGTTTTTT	CASSSLAGEELFF	TRBD2	13	NA	TRBJ2-2	TRBV9
TGTGCCAGCAGCTTGGGCACAGGGTTTGCAGATACGCAGTATTTT	CASSLGTGFADTQYF	NA	15	NA	TRBJ2-3	TRBV5-6
TGTGCCAGCAGCCGGGGGGAAAACACTGAAGCTTTCTTT	CASSRGENTEAFF	NA	13	NA	TRBJ1-1	TRBV28
TGTGCCAGCAGTACCCTGGGGGGAATAAACTCACCCCTCCACTTT	CASSTLGGINSPLHF	NA	15	few	TRBJ1-6	TRBV27
TGTGCCAGCTCACAGGGGTACGAGCAGTACTTC	CASSQGYEQYF	NA	11	NA	TRBJ2-7	TRBV18
TGTGCCAGCTCAGCGGGTTATAGCTATGGCTACACCTTC	CASSAGYSYGYTF	NA	13	NA	TRBJ1-2	TRBV18
TGTGCCAGCAGCTCACACCTCTACCAAGAGACCCAGTACTTC	CASSSHLYQETQYF	NA	14	NA	TRBJ2-5	TRBV11-2
TGTGCCAGCAGCCCTGGACTGGCGGGGGAGCTGTTTTTT	CASSPGLAGELFF	NA	13	NA	TRBJ2-2	TRBV5-8
TGTGCCAGCAGTCCACGCCGGGACAGGGAAAGTGGCTACACCTTC	CASSPRRDRESGYTF	TRBD1	15	few	TRBJ1-2	TRBV27
TGCGCCAGCAGCCAAGATGCCGCGGGACTAGCAACAGATACGCAGTATTTT	CASSQDAAGLATDTQYF	TRBD2	17	NA	TRBJ2-3	TRBV4-3
TGTGCCAGCAGTTTAGGGACAGGGTATAGCAATCAGCCCCAGCATTTT	CASSLGTGYSNQPQHF	TRBD1	16	NA	TRBJ1-5	TRBV27
TGCGCCAGCAGCCTCGGGACAGGGGGCGTTTCAGGGTTACAGCCCCAGCATTTT	CASSLGTGGVSGLQPQHF	TRBD1	18	NA	TRBJ1-5	TRBV4-3
TGTGCCAGTAGTAAACAGAACAATCAGCCCCAGCATTTT	CASSKQNNQPQHF	NA	13	NA	TRBJ1-5	TRBV19
TGTGCCAGCTCCGGGACAGGGGACAATGAGCAGTTCTTC	CASSGTGDNEQFF	TRBD1	13	NA	TRBJ2-1	TRBV18
TGTGCCAGCAGCGTACCTCAGGGAGGTCCAGATACGCAGTATTTT	CASSVPQGGPDTQYF	NA	15	NA	TRBJ2-3	TRBV6-6
TGTGCCAGCAGCCGCCTGAACAGGGCGGCTAATGAAAAACTGTTTTTT	CASSRLNRAANEKLFF	NA	16	NA	TRBJ1-4	TRBV4-2
TGTGCCAGTAGTATTGCCTATCAGGCAGGGGGCGGGTATGGCTACACCTTC	CASSIAYQAGGGYGYTF	TRBD1	17	NA	TRBJ1-2	TRBV19
TGTGCCAGCAGTTTGTCCGGGACAGGGGATGTCTATGGCTACACCTTC	CASSLSGTGDVYGYTF	TRBD1	16	NA	TRBJ1-2	TRBV28
TGCGCCAGCAGTCCCCATACCGGGGGGTTGCAAGAGACCCAGTACTTC	CASSPHTGGLQETQYF	TRBD2	16	few	TRBJ2-5	TRBV4-3
TGTGCCAGCAGCCGGGACTCCCTGGCCACGCAGTATTTT	CASSRDSLATQYF	NA	13	NA	TRBJ2-3	TRBV7-3
TGCGCCAGCAGCCAGGCAGGACAGAGTTACTATGGCTACACCTTC	CASSQAGQSYYGYTF	NA	15	NA	TRBJ1-2	TRBV4-3